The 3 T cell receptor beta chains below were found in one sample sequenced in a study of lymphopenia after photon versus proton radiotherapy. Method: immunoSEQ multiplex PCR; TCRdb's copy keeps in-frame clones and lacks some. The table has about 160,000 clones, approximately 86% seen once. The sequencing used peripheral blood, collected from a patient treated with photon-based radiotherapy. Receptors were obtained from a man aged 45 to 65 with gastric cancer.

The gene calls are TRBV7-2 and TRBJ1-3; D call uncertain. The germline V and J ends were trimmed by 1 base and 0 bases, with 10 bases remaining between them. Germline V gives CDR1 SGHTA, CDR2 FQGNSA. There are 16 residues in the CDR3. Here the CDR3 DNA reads TGTGCCAGCAGCTTAGTTGCACCGTTCTCTGGAAACACCATATATTTT. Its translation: CASSLVAPFSGNTIYF. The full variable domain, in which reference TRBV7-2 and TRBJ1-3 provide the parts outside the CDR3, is GAGVSQSPSNKVTEKGKDVELRCDPISGHTALYWYRQSLGQGLEFLIYFQGNSAPDKSGLPSDRFSAERTGGSVSTLTIQRTQQEDSAVYLCASSLVAPFSGNTIYFGEGSWLTVV.

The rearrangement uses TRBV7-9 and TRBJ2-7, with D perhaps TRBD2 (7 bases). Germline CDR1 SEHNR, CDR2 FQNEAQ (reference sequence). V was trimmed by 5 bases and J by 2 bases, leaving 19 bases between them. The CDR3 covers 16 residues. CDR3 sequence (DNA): TGTGCCAGCAGCCTTACGGGCGGGGGCCCCACCTACGAGCAGTACTTC. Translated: CASSLTGGGPTYEQYF.

The CDR3 DNA is TGTGCCATCATGGGACTAGCGGGAGACGAGCAGTACTTC. Its protein is CAIMGLAGDEQYF. V gene TRBV10-3 combines with J gene TRBJ2-7, with 14 bases identical to TRBD2. This CDR3 is 13 amino acids long. Germline CDR1 is ENHRY and CDR2 is SYGVKD. Germline trimming cut 7 bases from V and 5 bases from J; bases unmatched to any gene: 1.